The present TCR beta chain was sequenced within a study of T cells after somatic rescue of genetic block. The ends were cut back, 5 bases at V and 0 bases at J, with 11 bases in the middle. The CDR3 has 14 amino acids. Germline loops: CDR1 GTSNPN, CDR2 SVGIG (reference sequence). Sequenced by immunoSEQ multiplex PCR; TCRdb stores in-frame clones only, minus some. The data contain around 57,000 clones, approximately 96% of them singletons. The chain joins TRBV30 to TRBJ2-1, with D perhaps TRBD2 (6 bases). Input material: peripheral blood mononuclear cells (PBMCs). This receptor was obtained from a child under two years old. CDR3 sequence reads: CAWVRGSSYNEQFF. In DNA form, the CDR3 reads TGTGCCTGGGTGCGGGGAAGCTCCTACAATGAGCAGTTCTTC.